This TCR beta chain was documented in a study of a mutant IDH1 vaccine in newly diagnosed glioma. General study points: Pseudoprogression appears to have had no connection to changes in top peripheral T cell clonotypes.

Indicated time point: week 23, last vaccination. Topical imiquimod was applied with each vaccine dose, which held 300 ug of mutant IDH1 20-mer peptide. Sequencing was performed with immunoSEQ multiplex PCR; in TCRdb, only in-frame clones are kept and a portion is missing. The table records some 80,000 clones, more than 80% of them present only once. Notes on this clone: No antigen is known for it.

V lost 0 bases to trimming and J lost 9 bases, with 11 bases between them. The V gene's germline CDR1 is MRHNA and CDR2 SNTAGT. The CDR3 contains 14 residues. The chain combines TRBV6-4 with TRBJ2-2; D is undetermined. This sequence was found in a woman in her forties or fifties with glioma. The source material was PBMCs, sampled from a glioma patient whose treatment included an IDH1 peptide vaccine. CDR3 region: CASSDSSLTRELFF. Written as DNA, the CDR3 is TGTGCCAGCAGTGACTCTTCACTGACCCGGGAGCTGTTTTTT.